This entry concerns a single TCR beta chain. Its specificity is unknown. This specimen comes from a study of cytotoxic CD8 clonotypes in ibrutinib-treated CLL. Study as a whole: Investigators reported approximately 25 partial and 2 complete responses; after median roughly 70 months, approximately 15 patients remained remitted and approximately twelve progressed. Study-level results: Contraction or stability on treatment was seen for public clonotypes, which were uncommon.

Germline V gene sequence: CDR1 LNHDA, CDR2 SQIVND (reference sequence). V was trimmed by 3 bases and J by 12 bases, leaving 18 bases between them. The CDR3 has 14 amino acids. Libraries were prepared by immunoSEQ multiplex PCR; TCRdb keeps only in-frame clonotypes and omits some of them. The repertoire includes about 200,000 clones, approximately 70% of them detected once, and roughly 5.9% sits in the top ten. The receptor was isolated from a human donor with chronic lymphocytic leukemia. Sequences were derived from PBMCs, sampled after 12 months of ibrutinib treatment. V gene TRBV19 combines with J gene TRBJ2-1, with TRBD1 as a possible D gene (5 bases). The CDR3 sequence is CASSIEGQSYGQFF. The CDR3 nucleotides are TGTGCCAGTAGTATTGAAGGACAATCTTATGGGCAGTTCTTC.